This is a list of T cell receptor beta chains from one sample in a study of blood T cells in healthy people across ages. From the 5' RACE reads, TCRdb called clonotypes with MiXCR, one entry per CDR3 protein. The repertoire holds 850,000 or so distinct CDR3 sequences, with roughly 26% as singletons. Sequencing used blood. The receptors come from a woman aged 80 or older in good health. CDR3s include the opening cysteine and the closing phenylalanine or tryptophan. A D gene is named only where the DNA matches it firmly. Only part of the rows carry a size: once, few, many, or a class if the clone is expanded.

J: TRBJ2-7; length: 14; D: -; size: many; V: TRBV12-3/TRBV12-4; CDR3: CASSPARPSYEQYF; DNA: TGTGCCAGCTCCCCGGCGCGACCCTCCTACGAGCAGTACTTC
J: TRBJ2-1; length: 15; D: -; size: once; V: TRBV19; CDR3: CASSITGRLRNEQFF; DNA: TGTGCCAGTAGTATAACAGGGCGCTTGAGGAATGAGCAGTTCTTC
J: TRBJ1-1; length: 12; D: -; size: -; V: TRBV20-1; CDR3: CRATIVGAEAFF; DNA: TGCAGGGCCACAATAGTCGGGGCGGAAGCTTTCTTT
J: TRBJ1-5; length: 15; D: TRBD1; size: many; V: TRBV12-3/TRBV12-4; CDR3: CASIGTGAGSQPQHF; DNA: TGTGCCAGCATTGGGACAGGGGCGGGAAGTCAGCCCCAGCATTTT
J: TRBJ1-4; length: 17; D: -; size: few; V: TRBV7-8; CDR3: CASSPYRAWATNEKLFF; DNA: TGTGCCAGCAGCCCCTACAGGGCCTGGGCAACTAATGAAAAACTGTTTTTT
J: TRBJ2-5; length: 13; D: TRBD1; size: many; V: TRBV12-3/TRBV12-4; CDR3: CASSLGQKETQYF; DNA: TGTGCCAGCAGCTTGGGACAGAAAGAGACCCAGTACTTC
J: TRBJ2-7; length: 12; D: -; size: many; V: TRBV28; CDR3: CASSSTVSEQYF; DNA: TGTGCCAGCAGTTCCACAGTGAGTGAGCAGTACTTC
J: TRBJ2-4; length: 13; D: -; size: many; V: TRBV5-4; CDR3: CASSLGGFGIQYF; DNA: TGTGCCAGCAGCTTGGGCGGGTTTGGCATTCAGTACTTC
J: TRBJ1-1; length: 12; D: -; size: -; V: TRBV25-1; CDR3: CASSEINTEAFF; DNA: TGTGCCAGCAGTGAAATCAACACTGAAGCTTTCTTT
J: TRBJ2-1; length: 13; D: -; size: -; V: TRBV2; CDR3: CASGGQLYNEQFF; DNA: TGTGCCAGCGGAGGACAGCTATACAATGAGCAGTTCTTC
J: TRBJ1-1; length: 14; D: -; size: -; V: TRBV5-6; CDR3: CASSLGRGGTEAFF; DNA: TGTGCCAGCAGCTTGGGCCGGGGGGGCACTGAAGCTTTCTTT
J: TRBJ2-2; length: 14; D: -; size: -; V: TRBV6-1; CDR3: CASSDKGNTGELFF; DNA: TGTGCCAGCAGTGATAAAGGGAACACCGGGGAGCTGTTTTTT
J: TRBJ2-3; length: 13; D: -; size: many; V: TRBV6-6; CDR3: CASKTGLADTQYF; DNA: TGTGCCAGCAAAACAGGGTTGGCAGATACGCAGTATTTT
J: TRBJ1-4; length: 14; D: TRBD1; size: many; V: TRBV12-3/TRBV12-4; CDR3: CASSQDRANEKLFF; DNA: TGTGCCAGCAGCCAGGACAGGGCGAATGAAAAACTGTTTTTT
J: TRBJ1-6; length: 13; D: -; size: -; V: TRBV10-3; CDR3: CAIREGYGSPLHF; DNA: TGTGCCATCAGGGAGGGTTATGGTTCACCCCTCCACTTT
J: TRBJ2-1; length: 16; D: TRBD2; size: many; V: TRBV15; CDR3: CATSRSLAGAYNEQFF; DNA: TGTGCCACCAGCAGGAGCCTAGCGGGGGCCTACAATGAGCAGTTCTTC
J: TRBJ2-1; length: 14; D: -; size: many; V: TRBV15; CDR3: CATSRGPLGNEQFF; DNA: TGTGCCACCAGCAGAGGGCCCCTCGGCAATGAGCAGTTCTTC
J: TRBJ2-7; length: 14; D: TRBD1; size: -; V: TRBV18; CDR3: CASSLNRGQETRYF; DNA: TGTGCCAGCTCACTAAACAGGGGGCAAGAGACCCGGTACTTC
J: TRBJ2-1; length: 17; D: TRBD2; size: few; V: TRBV28; CDR3: CASSLGGGGRNYNEQFF; DNA: TGTGCCAGCAGTTTGGGGGGCGGGGGGAGGAACTACAATGAGCAGTTCTTC
J: TRBJ2-7; length: 15; D: -; size: many; V: TRBV7-8; CDR3: CASSLDVRKSYEQYF; DNA: TGTGCCAGCAGCTTAGATGTTCGGAAATCCTACGAGCAGTACTTC
J: TRBJ1-6; length: 18; D: -; size: many; V: TRBV6-5; CDR3: CASSYSSTASAYNSPLHF; DNA: TGTGCCAGCAGTTACTCTTCTACAGCCTCTGCTTATAATTCACCCCTCCACTTT
J: TRBJ2-3; length: 17; D: TRBD2; size: many; V: TRBV6-5; CDR3: CASSYSHVAGAPDTQYF; DNA: TGTGCCAGCAGTTACTCTCATGTAGCGGGGGCCCCAGATACGCAGTATTTT
J: TRBJ2-2; length: 14; D: TRBD1; size: few; V: TRBV20-1; CDR3: CSASRDRNTGELFF; DNA: TGCAGTGCTAGCCGGGACAGGAACACCGGGGAGCTGTTTTTT
J: TRBJ2-2; length: 12; D: -; size: -; V: TRBV12-3/TRBV12-4; CDR3: CASSTFTGELFF; DNA: TGTGCCAGCAGTACCTTTACTGGGGAGCTGTTTTTT
J: TRBJ2-3; length: 16; D: TRBD1; size: many; V: TRBV3-1; CDR3: CASSLRGTGYTDTQYF; DNA: TGTGCCAGCAGCCTCAGAGGGACAGGATACACAGATACGCAGTATTTT
J: TRBJ2-1; length: 14; D: -; size: few; V: TRBV15; CDR3: CATSRDRGENEQFF; DNA: TGTGCCACCAGCAGAGACAGGGGTGAAAATGAGCAGTTCTTC
J: TRBJ1-2; length: 14; D: -; size: many; V: TRBV12-3/TRBV12-4; CDR3: CASSPPTRDYGYTF; DNA: TGTGCCAGCAGCCCTCCGACTAGAGACTATGGCTACACCTTC
J: TRBJ2-1; length: 21; D: -; size: -; V: TRBV25-1; CDR3: CASISPGTGETSSGAHNEQFF; DNA: TGTGCCAGCATAAGCCCGGGGACAGGCGAAACCTCTAGCGGGGCCCACAATGAGCAGTTCTTC
J: TRBJ2-1; length: 15; D: -; size: many; V: TRBV5-5; CDR3: CASSGGRGPYNEQFF; DNA: TGTGCCAGCAGTGGCGGGCGGGGACCCTACAATGAGCAGTTCTTC
J: TRBJ2-7; length: 14; D: -; size: -; V: TRBV29-1; CDR3: CSVGFVGVTYEQYF; DNA: TGCAGCGTTGGATTTGTCGGGGTTACCTACGAGCAGTACTTC
J: TRBJ1-2; length: 11; D: -; size: -; V: TRBV28; CDR3: CASSFTAGYTF; DNA: TGTGCCAGCAGTTTCACAGCTGGCTACACCTTC
J: TRBJ1-2; length: 14; D: -; size: -; V: TRBV6-5; CDR3: CASSYSSGAGSYTF; DNA: TGTGCCAGCAGTTACTCTTCCGGGGCAGGGAGCTACACCTTC
J: TRBJ1-1; length: 13; D: TRBD1; size: many; V: TRBV20-1; CDR3: CSASQGAPPEAFF; DNA: TGCAGTGCTAGTCAGGGGGCTCCTCCTGAAGCTTTCTTT
J: TRBJ2-1; length: 12; D: -; size: -; V: TRBV6-1; CDR3: CASGRGLNEQFF; DNA: TGTGCCAGCGGACGGGGCCTCAATGAGCAGTTCTTC
J: TRBJ2-3; length: 13; D: -; size: many; V: TRBV20-1; CDR3: CSGGGQTTDTQYF; DNA: TGCAGTGGAGGTGGACAGACCACAGATACGCAGTATTTT
J: TRBJ1-6; length: 15; D: -; size: -; V: TRBV3-1; CDR3: CASSQDWAVSSPLHF; DNA: TGTGCCAGCAGCCAAGATTGGGCAGTGAGTTCACCCCTCCACTTT
J: TRBJ2-1; length: 13; D: -; size: few; V: TRBV2; CDR3: CASSEDRVGEQFF; DNA: TGTGCCAGCAGTGAAGACAGGGTCGGTGAGCAGTTCTTC